This T cell receptor (beta chain) was documented in a study of cytomegalovirus exposure and HLA in healthy donors. Trimming took 0 bases from V and 5 from J, leaving 13 bases between them. Germline CDR1 reads MNHEY; CDR2 reads SVGAGI. The CDR3 totals 15 residues. With regard to this clone: Antigen: not known.

Notes on the study in general: Solely CMV serostatus was available to characterize immune exposure. In vitro confirmation showed three CMV-associated chains to be CMV antigen specific.

The primer mix had 60 Vbeta and 13 Jbeta primers. Using immunoSEQ multiplex PCR, the repertoire was profiled, and TCRdb retains in-frame clones only, with some absent. The sample includes 200,000 or so clones, around 85% of them seen just once. This sequence was found in a girl aged 2-10 years in good health and CMV-seronegative. The chain couples TRBV6-5 to TRBJ1-1, with D possibly matching TRBD1 (6 bases). Sequencing was carried out using PBMCs. The CDR3 loop reads CASSYSGGPRTEAFF. CDR3 in DNA: TGTGCCAGCAGTTACTCAGGGGGACCAAGAACTGAAGCTTTCTTT.